Shown below are 20 T cell receptor beta chains from a single sample sequenced in a study of T cell changes during pregnancy in multiple sclerosis. Sequencing used immunoSEQ multiplex PCR; TCRdb keeps in-frame clones, though not all of them. The table lists about 53,000 clones, roughly 91% of them singletons. Sequenced here: CD4+ T cells from peripheral blood mononuclear cells, sampled in the third trimester of pregnancy. The receptor source for this set is a female donor with multiple sclerosis, enrolled in a pregnancy study.

The genes are TRBV5-5 and TRBJ2-5; 12 bases line up with TRBD2. The germline gives CDR1 SGHKS, CDR2 YYEKEE (reference sequence). Trimming took 2 bases from V and 1 from J; bases not matched to a gene: 12. CDR3 length: 19 residues. The CDR3: CASSFSFLAGGQFQETQYF. Here the CDR3 DNA reads TGTGCCAGCAGCTTTTCCTTCCTAGCGGGGGGGCAATTCCAAGAGACCCAGTACTTC.

The genes are TRBV5-1 and TRBJ2-1, with D possibly being TRBD1 (5 bases). V was pared by 0 bases and J by 0 bases, with 10 bases between. Germline V CDR1 and CDR2: SGHRS, YFSETQ. The CDR3 totals 16 residues. The CDR3 here is CASSLGWGSSYNEQFF. The CDR3 nucleotides are TGCGCCAGCAGCTTGGGATGGGGCAGCTCCTACAATGAGCAGTTCTTC. The complete variable domain, with remaining parts taken from reference TRBV5-1 and TRBJ2-1, reads KAGVTQTPRYLIKTRGQQVTLSCSPISGHRSVSWYQQTPGQGLQFLFEYFSETQRNKGNFPGRFSGRQFSNSRSEMNVSTLELGDSALYLCASSLGWGSSYNEQFFGPGTRLTVL.

Concerning this clone: The junction departs from the called germline gene at one end, perhaps through a read error. The genes are TRBV7-7 and TRBJ2-1, with D tentatively TRBD1 (6 bases). The length of the CDR3 is 13 residues. In germline, CDR1 is SSHAT, CDR2 FNYEAQ (reference sequence). CDR3 loop: CASSKPGTHEQFF. DNA for the CDR3: TGTGCTAGCAGCAAGCCCGGGACACATGAGCAGTTCTTC.

The CDR3 nucleotides read TGTGCCAGCTCTACTTCCGGGGGATATCAGCCCCAGCATTTT. It codes for CASSTSGGYQPQHF. The V gene is TRBV18, the J gene TRBJ1-5; D might be TRBD1 (5 bases). Looked up from germline, CDR1 is KGHSH and CDR2 is LQKENI. The length of the CDR3 is 14 residues. The V end lost 6 bases, the J end lost 5 bases, and 14 bases lay between the germline ends. The full variable domain, with the rest looked up from reference TRBV18 and TRBJ1-5, is NAGVMQNPRHLVRRRGQEARLRCSPMKGHSHVYWYRQLPEEGLKFMVYLQKENIIDESGMPKERFSAEFPKEGPSILRIQQVVRGDSAAYFCASSTSGGYQPQHFGDGTRLSIL.

This clone was observed a handful of times. V gene TRBV19 combines with J gene TRBJ1-2; no clear D. CDR1 is LNHDA and CDR2 is SQIVND in the germline V gene (reference sequence). The germline V and J ends were trimmed by 5 bases and 8 bases, with 9 bases remaining between them. CDR3 length: 11 amino acids. The CDR3 sequence is CASSHPEGYTF. The DNA for the CDR3 is TGTGCCAGTAGTCATCCCGAGGGCTACACCTTC.

CDR3 region: CAISTVDRTYGYTF. DNA of the CDR3: TGTGCCATCAGCACCGTCGACAGGACCTATGGCTACACCTTC. The chain joins TRBV10-3 to TRBJ1-2; the D gene is possibly TRBD1 (6 bases). V dropped 6 bases and J dropped 4 bases, with 15 bases sitting between them. Germline-derived CDR1 and CDR2 are ENHRY and SYGVKD. The CDR3 consists of 14 residues.

The chain combines TRBV7-2 with TRBJ1-5, with 10 positions matching TRBD1. This CDR3 spans 15 amino acids. V lost 1 base, J lost 7 bases, and 4 bases stayed unmatched. The germline CDR1 and CDR2 sequences are SGHTA and FQGNSA. The CDR3 sequence: CASSLVGQGGQPQHF. Written as DNA, the CDR3 is TGTGCCAGCAGCTTAGTTGGACAGGGGGGCCAGCCCCAGCATTTT.

The chain couples TRBV4-1 to TRBJ1-2; D is possibly TRBD1 (5 bases). Germline V gene data show CDR1 as MGHRA and CDR2 as YSYEKL. Trimming cost V 3 bases and J 3 bases, with 14 bases left between them. The CDR3 is made up of 15 amino acids. The CDR3 region has the DNA TGCGCCAGCAGCCAGGCGTGGGGGGGAGACTATGGCTACACCTTC. Translation gives CASSQAWGGDYGYTF.

Here the CDR3 reads CASSVAGVGEAFF. The CDR3 DNA reads as TGTGCCAGCAGCGTAGCAGGGGTGGGTGAAGCTTTCTTT. This rearrangement joins TRBV9 to TRBJ1-1, with TRBD1 as a possible D gene (6 bases). This CDR3 has 13 residues. Trimming took 0 bases from V and 7 from J, leaving 10 bases between them. Per germline, CDR1 SGDLS and CDR2 YYNGEE.

The rearrangement joins TRBV6-1 to TRBJ1-1; unclear D gene. V was pared by 7 bases and J by 6 bases, with 18 bases between. The CDR3 runs 14 residues. The germline CDR1 and CDR2 sequences are MNHNS and SASEGT. The DNA of the CDR3 is TGTGCCAGCACCGTGACCTATAGTAGCGCTGAAGCTTTCTTT. Translating it yields CASTVTYSSAEAFF.

The J gene is TRBJ1-2, the V gene TRBV5-6; 7 nucleotides agree with TRBD1. Germline lookup yields CDR1 SGHDT and CDR2 YYEEEE. The junction had 11 bases not matched to a gene; V was cut back by 0 bases and J by 6 bases. The CDR3 consists of 16 residues. The CDR3 region is CASSLGRGQGVHGYTF. The DNA of the CDR3 is TGTGCCAGCAGCTTGGGGAGGGGGCAGGGGGTCCATGGCTACACCTTC.

This clone came up once. This chain uses TRBV10-3 with TRBJ2-1; 16 nucleotides agree with TRBD2. Germline assignment: CDR1 ENHRY and CDR2 SYGVKD. The CDR3 extends over 18 amino acids. Trimming removed 7 bases from V and 2 bases from J; junction bases left unmatched: 8. In DNA form, the CDR3 reads TGTGCCATCACCCCGGGACTAGCGGGGGGGAAACCCTACAATGAGCAGTTCTTC. As protein: CAITPGLAGGKPYNEQFF.

This chain uses TRBV2 with TRBJ1-5; TRBD1 might be the D (6 bases). The CDR3 spans 13 residues. V dropped 6 bases and J dropped 7 bases, with 13 bases sitting between them. The germline V gene encodes CDR1 SNHLY and CDR2 FYNNEI. The CDR3 nucleotides are TGTGCCAGCAGACCAGGGGAAGGACAGCCCCAGCATTTT. Its protein is CASRPGEGQPQHF.

V gene TRBV4-2 combines with J gene TRBJ1-4; the D is unclear. CDR1 is LGHNA, CDR2 YNFKEQ, per germline. V was pared by 3 bases and J by 1 base, with 12 bases between. The CDR3 covers 16 residues. The CDR3 DNA reads as TGTGCCAGCAGCCACCGCCTCGAGGGAACTAATGAAAAACTGTTTTTT. Translated, it gives CASSHRLEGTNEKLFF.

This chain uses TRBV5-4 with TRBJ1-4, with unresolved D. The CDR3 spans 14 residues. V was pared by 0 bases and J by 4 bases, with 7 bases between. CDR1 is SGHNT, CDR2 YYREEE, per germline (reference sequence). The CDR3, as DNA: TGTGCCAGCAGCTTGGCGGGAAATAATGAAAAACTGTTTTTT. Its protein is CASSLAGNNEKLFF.

This sequence joins TRBV6-6 and TRBJ2-5, with D possibly matching TRBD2 (5 bases). The CDR3 length is 15 residues. Germline-derived CDR1 and CDR2 are MNHNY and SVGAGI (reference sequence). V was shortened by 5 bases and J by 4 bases, with 17 bases between the two germline ends. CDR3: CASSPPGSVGETQYF. The CDR3 DNA reads as TGTGCCAGCAGTCCCCCGGGATCGGTTGGAGAGACCCAGTACTTC.

The chain couples TRBV7-9 to TRBJ1-5, with 7 bases that match TRBD1. Germline lookup yields CDR1 SEHNR and CDR2 FQNEAQ (reference sequence). This CDR3 spans 17 amino acids. V gave up 0 bases and J gave up 4 bases; unmatched junction bases: 9. The CDR3 DNA is TGTGCCAGCAGCTTAGCGAATGGCAGGGGGAAAAATCAGCCCCAGCATTTT. Translated: CASSLANGRGKNQPQHF. Full variable domain (rest looked up from reference TRBV7-9 and TRBJ1-5): DTGVSQNPRHKITKRGQNVTFRCDPISEHNRLYWYRQTLGQGPEFLTYFQNEAQLEKSRLLSDRFSAERPKGSFSTLEIQRTEQGDSAMYLCASSLANGRGKNQPQHFGDGTRLSIL.

The chain has TRBV7-9 and TRBJ2-3; TRBD1 matches at 9 bases. Looked up from germline, CDR1 is SEHNR and CDR2 is FQNEAQ (reference sequence). J gave up 0 bases and V 5 bases, and 3 bases lay outside the gene matches. This CDR3 region has 15 residues. CDR3 DNA sequence: TGTGCCAGCAGCACGGGACAGGGAAGCACAGATACGCAGTATTTT. Translating gives CASSTGQGSTDTQYF.

The V and J genes are TRBV27 and TRBJ1-6; unclear D gene. This CDR3 is 12 amino acids long. Trimming pared 6 bases from V and 4 bases from J, leaving 4 bases between. Germline CDR1 and CDR2: MNHEY and SMNVEV (reference sequence). The CDR3 DNA sequence: TGTGCCAGCAGCCCGTATAATTCACCCCTCCACTTT. This translates into CASSPYNSPLHF.

The gene calls are TRBV27 and TRBJ2-3; D remains unclear. Trimming removed 3 bases from V and 1 base from J, with 14 bases in between. The germline CDR1 and CDR2 sequences are MNHEY and SMNVEV (reference sequence). The CDR3 is 16 residues long. This CDR3 reads CASSFLPGSRTDTQYF. The CDR3, as DNA: TGTGCCAGCAGTTTCCTCCCAGGTTCTCGCACAGATACGCAGTATTTT.